This T cell receptor beta chain was retrieved from a study of cytomegalovirus exposure and HLA in healthy donors. General study findings and limits: The study assumed roughly uniform donor sequencing depth for presence/absence analyses. The authors later linked a missense DCLRE1C variant to TCR beta V- and J-gene trimming. Follow-up analysis found HLA locus-dependent TCR association rates, highest for DRB1 and lowest for HLA-C.

PCR primers comprised 60 Vbeta and 13 Jbeta primers. The protocol was immunoSEQ multiplex PCR, while the TCRdb copy is restricted to in-frame clones and leaves out a portion. This sample has roughly 100,000 clones, with about 80% found just once. Trimming pared 4 bases from V and 2 bases from J, leaving 12 bases between. CDR3 size: 13 residues. Germline V gives CDR1 SQVTM, CDR2 ANQGSEA. This clone was recorded once. Its antigen is currently unknown. The receptor's source is a man aged 25-40 years in good health and CMV-seronegative. The chain joins TRBV29-1 to TRBJ2-7, with a weak D call TRBD2 (6 bases). The specimen was PBMCs. As DNA, the CDR3 is TGCAGCGTTGGGGAGCGGGTACCCTACGAGCAGTACTTC. Residues: CSVGERVPYEQYF.